These 32 T cell receptor beta chains share one sample of origin, sequenced in a study of T-cell reconstitution after alpha-beta-depleted transplantation in children. For TCRbeta, the library was prepared with unique molecular identifiers. TCRdb processed the PCR reads anew with MiXCR; each CDR3 protein has one entry. Among approximately 110,000 distinct CDR3 sequences, around 10% were seen once, and the ten largest hold roughly a third. The sample was PBMCs, taken before TCRalphabeta/CD19-depleted stem cell transplant. The receptors shown here come from a boy younger than 10 with acute lymphoblastic leukemia, due to receive a stem cell transplant.

The table lists this clonotype with many counts. The chain carries TRBV12-3 or TRBV12-4 and TRBJ2-2, with a tentative D call TRBD2 (6 bases). CDR3 length equals 13 residues. Trimming removed 2 bases at V and 7 bases at J, with 8 bases between. The CDR3 here is CASSLLGGGELFF. CDR3 coding DNA: TGTGCCAGCAGTTTACTGGGGGGCGGGGAGCTGTTTTTT.

J is TRBJ2-3 and V is TRBV7-9; D is unresolved. V lost 1 base to trimming and J lost 9 bases, with 5 bases between them. CDR1 and CDR2 (germline): SEHNR, FQNEAQ (reference sequence). The CDR3 has 11 residues. CDR3 bases: TGTGCCAGCAGCTTAGGTCGGACGCAGTATTTT. It codes for CASSLGRTQYF.

In its sample, this clonotype was seen many times. V usage is TRBV5-1 and J usage is TRBJ2-1, with TRBD2 matching over 7 bases. The CDR3 sequence is 15 residues long. Per germline, CDR1 SGHRS and CDR2 YFSETQ. With 2 bases clipped from V and 6 bases from J, the junction kept 8 bases outside the gene matches. In DNA, the CDR3 is TGCGCCAGCAGCTTTCTGAGCGGGGTCCCCAATGAGCAGTTCTTC. It specifies CASSFLSGVPNEQFF.

This clonotype was seen ten or more times. The chain has TRBV20-1 and TRBJ2-3; 9 bases align to TRBD2. CDR1 is DFQATT, CDR2 SNEGSKA, per germline (reference sequence). There are 13 residues in the CDR3. V shed 7 bases, J shed 1 base, and the junction held 3 bases outside the gene matches. The CDR3 reads CSVRTSGTDTQYF. As DNA, the CDR3 is TGCAGTGTCAGGACTAGCGGCACAGATACGCAGTATTTT.

This sequence joins TRBV28 and TRBJ1-2; a possible D gene is TRBD1 (6 bases). Trimming took off 5 bases at V and 8 bases at J, with 18 bases between the two ends. CDR1 MDHEN and CDR2 SYDVKM come from the germline V gene. This CDR3 is 14 amino acids long. The DNA for the CDR3 is TGTGCCAGCAGTCCCGGGACAACGTGGGGAGGCTACACCTTC. Encoded protein: CASSPGTTWGGYTF.

There are a few counts of this clonotype. The V call is TRBV10-3, the J call TRBJ2-7; the D gene is possibly TRBD1 (5 bases). The CDR3 length is 14 residues. Trimming removed 8 bases at V and 1 base at J, with 15 bases between. CDR1 ENHRY and CDR2 SYGVKD come from the germline V gene. For the CDR3, the DNA is TGTGCCATCTCGTTGGGGCTGGGTTCCTACGAGCAGTACTTC. Its translation: CAISLGLGSYEQYF.

V gene TRBV5-1 combines with J gene TRBJ1-2, with 7 bases matching TRBD1. J was trimmed by 4 bases and V by 4 bases; bases with no gene match: 10. The CDR3 is 15 amino acids. In germline, CDR1 is SGHRS, CDR2 YFSETQ. DNA of the CDR3: TGCGCCAGCAGCCTGACGGGACAGCTTTTCTATGGCTACACCTTC. Amino acid sequence: CASSLTGQLFYGYTF.

This clonotype was found a few times. The V call is TRBV25-1, the J call TRBJ2-1; a weak D match, TRBD2 (5 bases). CDR1 and CDR2 (germline): MGHDK, SYGVNS. The CDR3 has 15 residues. V lost 7 bases and J 9 bases, leaving 22 bases between the germline ends. The CDR3 loop reads CASTTGLGLASEQFF. Written as DNA, the CDR3 is TGTGCCAGCACCACCGGACTGGGCCTCGCGAGTGAGCAGTTCTTC. Filled out from reference TRBV25-1 and TRBJ2-1, the complete variable domain reads EADIYQTPRYLVIGTGKKITLECSQTMGHDKMYWYQQDPGMELHLIHYSYGVNSTEKGDLSSESTVSRIRTEHFPLTLESARPSHTSQYLCASTTGLGLASEQFFGPGTRLTVL.

A few counts support this clonotype. The gene calls are TRBV20-1 and TRBJ2-1, with no clear D. The germline V gene has CDR1 DFQATT and CDR2 SNEGSKA (reference sequence). There are 9 residues in the CDR3. In DNA form, the CDR3 reads TGCAGAGGAGACAATGAGCAGTTCTTC. Protein sequence: CRGDNEQFF.

This clonotype has ten or more counts. The chain employs TRBV7-9 and TRBJ1-1; unclear D gene. The germline V gene encodes CDR1 SEHNR and CDR2 FQNEAQ (reference sequence). Trimming stripped 3 bases from V and 2 bases from J, with 7 bases between. The CDR3 runs 13 residues. The CDR3 loop is CASSFGSNTEAFF. In nucleotides, the CDR3 is TGTGCCAGCAGCTTTGGGTCAAACACTGAAGCTTTCTTT.

This clonotype appeared a few times. The chain recombines TRBV20-1 with TRBJ2-1, with 8 bases lining up with TRBD1. Germline-derived CDR1 and CDR2 are DFQATT and SNEGSKA (reference sequence). The CDR3 runs 15 residues. V lost 1 base and J lost 6; bases outside the gene matches: 8. The CDR3 DNA reads as TGCAGTGCTAGAGTACGGCAGGGGGCGTCCAATGAGCAGTTCTTC. As protein: CSARVRQGASNEQFF.

This clonotype has only one observation. The chain carries TRBV20-1 and TRBJ2-3; 8 bases fit TRBD2. V lost 0 bases, J lost 2 bases, and 7 bases stayed unmatched. The CDR3 runs 16 residues. Germline V CDR1 and CDR2: DFQATT, SNEGSKA (reference sequence). The DNA for the CDR3 is TGCAGTGCTAGAGATTTGATAGCGGGGATCACAGATACGCAGTATTTT. Its translation: CSARDLIAGITDTQYF.

This clonotype was picked up a small number of times. This rearrangement joins TRBV5-1 to TRBJ1-2; 8 bases align to TRBD1. Germline values: CDR1 SGHRS, CDR2 YFSETQ. The V gene end was trimmed by 4 bases and the J gene end by 7 bases; junction bases not matched to a gene: 15. The CDR3 has 16 amino acids. This CDR3 is CASSPRTGTSSIGYTF. In DNA, the CDR3 is TGCGCCAGCAGCCCGAGGACAGGGACAAGTTCGATTGGCTACACCTTC.

The table lists this clonotype with a few counts. This chain links TRBV6-5 with TRBJ2-3; 9 positions agree with TRBD1. Germline values: CDR1 MNHEY, CDR2 SVGAGI. With 3 bases clipped from V and 3 bases from J, the junction kept 7 bases outside the gene matches. This CDR3 has 16 amino acids. The CDR3 here is CASSYMGTGTTDTQYF. The CDR3 DNA reads as TGTGCCAGCAGTTATATGGGGACAGGGACTACAGATACGCAGTATTTT.

The V gene is TRBV7-8, the J gene TRBJ2-1; the match to TRBD2 covers 9 bases. The J segment lost 7 bases and the V segment lost 1 base, leaving 8 bases of the junction unmatched. Germline V gene sequence: CDR1 SGHVS, CDR2 FQNEAQ. CDR3 size: 16 residues. In nucleotides, the CDR3 is TGTGCCAGCAGCTTAGTTCCCGGACTAGCGACGAATGAGCAGTTCTTC. It is translated as CASSLVPGLATNEQFF.

The chain couples TRBV3-1 to TRBJ2-1; D unclear. Germline assignment: CDR1 LGHDT and CDR2 YNNKEL (reference sequence). CDR3 length equals 15 residues. Trimming stripped 11 bases from V and 2 bases from J, with 19 bases between. The DNA of the CDR3 is TGTGCCTCCTGCTCCGGGCCTACCCCCTACAATGAGCAGTTCTTC. Protein: CASCSGPTPYNEQFF.

At least ten counts were recorded for this clonotype. The genes are TRBV20-1 and TRBJ2-4, with 9 bases identical to TRBD2. Germline trimming cut 6 bases from V and 7 bases from J; bases unmatched to any gene: 13. Germline V gene data show CDR1 as DFQATT and CDR2 as SNEGSKA (reference sequence). CDR3 size: 15 residues. The CDR3 nucleotides read TGCAGTGCCATCCCCTATAGCGGGAGCCCCAACATTCAGTACTTC. This translates into CSAIPYSGSPNIQYF.

This clonotype occurred a few times. The rearrangement joins TRBV5-1 to TRBJ2-3; D call uncertain. V dropped 3 bases and J dropped 1 base, with 15 bases sitting between them. The CDR3 extends over 16 amino acids. Germline CDR1 SGHRS, CDR2 YFSETQ. This CDR3 reads CASSYYESDGTDTQYF. The CDR3 DNA reads as TGCGCCAGCAGCTATTACGAGTCGGATGGCACAGATACGCAGTATTTT.

This clonotype came up a few times. The chain uses TRBV27 and TRBJ1-4; D ambiguous. Germline values: CDR1 MNHEY, CDR2 SMNVEV (reference sequence). Trimming shortened V by 2 bases and J by 4 bases, and 8 bases separated the two germline ends. The CDR3 extends over 14 amino acids. The CDR3 spells CASSLRRGNEKLFF. As DNA, the CDR3 is TGTGCCAGCAGTTTACGACGGGGTAATGAAAAACTGTTTTTT. Supplemented by reference TRBV27 and TRBJ1-4, the full variable domain reads EAQVTQNPRYLITVTGKKLTVTCSQNMNHEYMSWYRQDPGLGLRQIYYSMNVEVTDKGDVPEGYKVSRKEKRNFPLILESPSPNQTSLYFCASSLRRGNEKLFFGSGTQLSVL.

J is TRBJ2-7 and V is TRBV20-1; TRBD1 or TRBD2 may be the D gene (6 bases each). V shed 6 bases and J shed 5 bases, with 17 bases lying between them. The CDR3 sequence is 13 residues long. From germline, CDR1 is DFQATT and CDR2 SNEGSKA (reference sequence). The CDR3 spells CSAPGAGFNEQYF. The CDR3 DNA follows: TGCAGTGCGCCGGGGGCAGGCTTTAACGAGCAGTACTTC.

This clonotype was observed a handful of times. The chain has TRBV18 and TRBJ2-1, with 16 positions matching TRBD2. The V and J ends lost 6 bases and 5 bases, in that order; junction bases with no gene match: 13. The V gene's germline CDR1 is KGHSH and CDR2 LQKENI. This CDR3 contains 19 residues. The CDR3: CASSHRTGTSGRAHNEQFF. CDR3 DNA: TGTGCCAGCTCTCACAGAACCGGGACTAGCGGGAGGGCCCACAATGAGCAGTTCTTC.

In this sample, this clonotype turned up many times. V gene TRBV20-1 combines with J gene TRBJ1-5; D possibly corresponds to TRBD1 (6 bases). The germline V gene has CDR1 DFQATT and CDR2 SNEGSKA (reference sequence). The length of the CDR3 is 14 residues. The germline V and J ends were trimmed by 3 bases and 4 bases, with 13 bases remaining between them. The CDR3 region has the DNA TGCAGTGCTAGGGGACACTCAGGAAATCAGCCCCAGCATTTT. Encoded protein: CSARGHSGNQPQHF.

This clonotype was picked up a small number of times. This rearrangement joins TRBV6-5 to TRBJ2-1; TRBD2 aligns across 7 bases. With V trimmed by 0 bases and J by 7 bases, 12 bases remained unmatched. Germline V CDR1 and CDR2: MNHEY, SVGAGI. This CDR3 contains 17 residues. Here the CDR3 DNA reads TGTGCCAGCAGTTACTCGTCCGGACTAGGTATTGGGAATGAGCAGTTCTTC. Translation gives CASSYSSGLGIGNEQFF.

In its sample, this clonotype was seen a few times. J is TRBJ2-3 and V is TRBV6-2 or TRBV6-3; 9 nucleotides agree with TRBD2. The V and J ends lost 3 bases and 7 bases, in that order; junction bases with no gene match: 8. The length of the CDR3 is 15 residues. From germline, CDR1 is MNHEY and CDR2 SVGEGT. This CDR3 is CASSYSGSGSNTQYF. The DNA of the CDR3 is TGTGCCAGCAGTTATTCCGGTAGCGGGAGCAATACGCAGTATTTT.

There are many counts of this clonotype. The chain employs TRBV7-9 and TRBJ2-3; TRBD1 matches at 7 bases. The CDR3 loop spans 15 amino acids. The V segment lost 4 bases and the J segment 0 bases; nucleotides outside the gene matches: 4. CDR1 and CDR2 from the germline V gene are SEHNR and FQNEAQ (reference sequence). As DNA, the CDR3 is TGTGCCAGCAGCTCCCGGACAGGCAGCACAGATACGCAGTATTTT. This gives the protein CASSSRTGSTDTQYF.

The gene calls are TRBV5-1 and TRBJ2-7; 9 nucleotides line up with TRBD1. Germline assignment: CDR1 SGHRS and CDR2 YFSETQ. This CDR3 has 14 amino acids. Losses at the gene ends were 2 bases for V and 3 bases for J; bases not matched to a gene: 3. In DNA form, the CDR3 reads TGCGCCAGCAGCTTCGACAGGGGGATCTACGAGCAGTACTTC. Encoded protein: CASSFDRGIYEQYF.

In its sample, this clonotype was seen a few times. This chain's CDR3 is CASSPEAGSPYEQYF. CDR3 DNA: TGCGCCAGCAGCCCGGAAGCAGGTTCCCCCTACGAGCAGTACTTC. The chain joins TRBV5-1 to TRBJ2-7; D unclear. The CDR3 runs 15 residues. In germline, CDR1 is SGHRS, CDR2 YFSETQ. The ends were cut back, 4 bases at V and 2 bases at J, with 16 bases in the middle.

The CDR3 is CASSRQAANTGELFF. CDR3 coding DNA: TGTGCCAGCAGTCGACAGGCCGCGAACACCGGGGAGCTGTTTTTT. This sequence joins TRBV5-5 and TRBJ2-2; maybe TRBD1 (6 bases). V lost 5 bases and J lost 0, with 11 bases in between. The CDR3 is made up of 15 amino acids. Germline V lookup: CDR1 SGHKS, CDR2 YYEKEE (reference sequence).

The chain couples TRBV30 to TRBJ2-7, with 7 bases that match TRBD1. Trimming at V came to 2 bases and at J to 6 bases, leaving 10 bases not matched to a gene. The CDR3 length is 14 residues. In germline, CDR1 is GTSNPN, CDR2 SVGIG (reference sequence). The CDR3 protein is CAWSRPGTDAEQYF. The CDR3 DNA follows: TGTGCCTGGAGTAGACCCGGGACAGACGCCGAGCAGTACTTC.

The chain recombines TRBV2 with TRBJ1-1; D not resolved. The ends were cut back, 6 bases at V and 6 bases at J, with 5 bases in the middle. CDR3 length: 10 residues. Germline V lookup: CDR1 SNHLY, CDR2 FYNNEI. CDR3 coding DNA: TGTGCCAGCAGGGCGGCTGAAGCTTTCTTT. This gives the protein CASRAAEAFF.

The chain employs TRBV6-6 and TRBJ2-3; 9 nucleotides match TRBD2. Germline trimming cut 6 bases from V and 4 bases from J; bases unmatched to any gene: 2. There are 13 residues in the CDR3. Per the germline V gene, CDR1 is MNHNY and CDR2 is SVGAGI (reference sequence). In nucleotides, the CDR3 is TGTGCCAGCAGGTCTAGCGGGGCAGATACGCAGTATTTT. This gives the protein CASRSSGADTQYF.

This rearrangement joins TRBV20-1 to TRBJ2-1; D is possibly TRBD1 (5 bases). The CDR3 runs to 15 residues. V lost 6 bases and J lost 8, with 23 bases in between. The germline CDR1 and CDR2 sequences are DFQATT and SNEGSKA (reference sequence). DNA for the CDR3: TGCAGTGCCCCCCCGCGGACAAATCCTAGGGATGAGCAGTTCTTC. Amino acids: CSAPPRTNPRDEQFF.